This T cell receptor (beta chain) came from a study of T cell repertoires in cytomegalovirus infection. At the level of the study: Well-studied HLA-B-restricted CMV epitopes were used in the study alongside recently identified HLA-C-restricted ones. Both CMV infection and a matching HLA type were indicated by public TCR beta signatures.

For this clonotype: Its target is not known.

J lost 1 base, V lost 8 bases, and 17 bases had no gene match. Per germline, CDR1 MNHGY and CDR2 SAAAGT. CDR3 length: 18 residues. TCRdb redid the calling of the reads with MiXCR, one entry per CDR3 protein. This repertoire shows about 360,000 distinct CDR3 sequences, approximately 30% found once; its top ten account for about 13%. This receptor was identified in a human donor in good health (CMV status not recorded). Some clones in this sample may be carry-over from other donors' samples. The chain recombines TRBV6-8 with TRBJ2-1, with 7 bases identical to TRBD1. The sequencing here drew on cultured PBMCs, taken from culture after CMV antigen stimulation. The CDR3 loop reads CASRSGGEGLGSYNEQFF. The CDR3 nucleotides are TGTGCCAGCCGATCAGGGGGTGAAGGTTTGGGTTCCTACAATGAGCAGTTCTTC.